What follows are 22 T cell receptor beta chains derived from one specimen sequenced in a study of T cell responses to AZD1222 COVID-19 vaccine. Some clones are missing from TCRdb's copy, which holds only in-frame ones; the method was immunoSEQ multiplex PCR. The data contain approximately 110,000 clones, approximately 92% of them singletons. The starting material was peripheral blood, obtained 28 days after the second AZD1222 dose. These receptors came from an adult who received the AZD1222 COVID-19 vaccine.

This chain connects TRBV19 to TRBJ1-1; unclear D gene. Trimming stripped 3 bases from V and 7 bases from J, with 9 bases between. The CDR3 covers 12 residues. Germline CDR1 is LNHDA and CDR2 is SQIVND (reference sequence). The CDR3 region is CASSMLPGEAFF. CDR3 nucleotides: TGTGCCAGTAGTATGCTGCCCGGTGAAGCTTTCTTT.

The chain joins TRBV11-2 to TRBJ2-5, with D hard to call. V lost 2 bases and J 9 bases, leaving 10 bases between the germline ends. The CDR3 has 12 residues. CDR1 is SGHAT, CDR2 FQNNGV, per germline. This chain's CDR3 is CASSLSRTPQYF. The CDR3 bases are TGTGCCAGCAGCTTATCACGCACGCCCCAGTACTTC.

The gene calls are TRBV30 and TRBJ1-1, with no clear D. Trimming pared 3 bases from V and 0 bases from J, leaving 8 bases between. The CDR3 length is 13 residues. Germline CDR1 and CDR2: GTSNPN and SVGIG (reference sequence). The CDR3 here is CAWRERMNTEAFF. The CDR3 nucleotides are TGTGCCTGGAGGGAGAGAATGAACACTGAAGCTTTCTTT.

This chain uses TRBV13 with TRBJ1-6, with D unresolved. Germline V gives CDR1 PRHDT, CDR2 FYEKMQ (reference sequence). This CDR3 has 14 amino acids. The V end lost 5 bases, the J end lost 10 bases, and 15 bases lay between the germline ends. The CDR3 is CASSLARHWSPLHF. For the CDR3, the DNA is TGTGCCAGCAGCCTCGCCCGCCACTGGTCACCCCTCCACTTT. Supplemented by reference TRBV13 and TRBJ1-6, the full variable domain reads AAGVIQSPRHLIKEKRETATLKCYPIPRHDTVYWYQQGPGQDPQFLISFYEKMQSDKGSIPDRFSAQQFSDYHSELNMSSLELGDSALYFCASSLARHWSPLHFGNGTRLTVT.

The chain has TRBV28 and TRBJ1-5, with 9 positions matching TRBD1. The CDR3 is 12 residues long. The trim removed 10 bases at V and 7 bases at J, leaving 5 bases unmatched. CDR1 is MDHEN and CDR2 is SYDVKM in the germline V gene. CDR3 residues: CATKTGGQPQHF. The CDR3 DNA follows: TGTGCCACCAAAACAGGGGGCCAGCCCCAGCATTTT.

The genes are TRBV7-9 and TRBJ2-7; D remains unclear. CDR1 is SEHNR and CDR2 is FQNEAQ in the germline V gene (reference sequence). V shed 0 bases and J shed 6 bases, with 15 bases lying between them. There are 15 residues in the CDR3. The CDR3: CASSLARASRPEQYF. The CDR3 DNA is TGTGCCAGCAGCTTAGCCCGGGCATCGAGACCCGAGCAGTACTTC.

This sequence joins TRBV5-4 and TRBJ1-3, with D uncertain. Germline-derived CDR1 and CDR2 are SGHNT and YYREEE (reference sequence). Trimming shortened V by 4 bases and J by 0 bases, and 5 bases separated the two germline ends. The CDR3 covers 13 residues. The CDR3 DNA sequence: TGTGCCAGCAGCAAACCCTCTGGAAACACCATATATTTT. It encodes CASSKPSGNTIYF.

This chain links TRBV4-2 with TRBJ2-1; possible D gene TRBD2, 5 bases. Germline CDR1 and CDR2: LGHNA and YNFKEQ. Trimming pared 1 base from V and 0 bases from J, leaving 13 bases between. The CDR3 spans 17 residues. The CDR3 is CASSQVSAGSSYNEQFF. As DNA, the CDR3 is TGTGCCAGCAGCCAAGTTTCGGCGGGCAGCTCCTACAATGAGCAGTTCTTC.

The rearrangement joins TRBV11-2 to TRBJ2-7; 10 bases align to TRBD1. The V segment lost 5 bases and the J segment 6 bases; nucleotides outside the gene matches: 13. Per the germline V gene, CDR1 is SGHAT and CDR2 is FQNNGV. The CDR3 sequence is 16 residues long. The CDR3 sequence: CASSLVPGTGVGEQYF. The CDR3 bases are TGTGCCAGCAGCCTAGTCCCCGGGACAGGGGTCGGCGAGCAGTACTTC.

This clone was detected only once. This rearrangement joins TRBV2 to TRBJ1-1; D is unresolved. The CDR3 length is 13 residues. Germline CDR1 is SNHLY and CDR2 is FYNNEI. Deletions cut 4 bases from V and 7 bases from J, with 13 bases between. The CDR3 is CASSVTWTGEAFF. The CDR3 DNA reads TGTGCCAGCAGTGTGACCTGGACTGGTGAAGCTTTCTTT. Complete variable domain (other parts from reference TRBV2 and TRBJ1-1): EPEVTQTPSHQVTQMGQEVILRCVPISNHLYFYWYRQILGQKVEFLVSFYNNEISEKSEIFDDQFSVERPDGSNFTLKIRSTKLEDSAMYFCASSVTWTGEAFFGQGTRLTVV.

The chain carries TRBV4-2 and TRBJ2-1; D could derive from TRBD1 or TRBD2 (5 bases each). Looked up from germline, CDR1 is LGHNA and CDR2 is YNFKEQ. V was trimmed by 0 bases and J by 5 bases, leaving 17 bases between them. The CDR3 has 17 residues. The CDR3 loop is CASSQEVTAGTHNEQFF. The CDR3, as DNA: TGTGCCAGCAGCCAAGAGGTAACGGCAGGGACCCACAATGAGCAGTTCTTC.

This rearrangement joins TRBV29-1 to TRBJ2-7; possible D gene TRBD2, 6 bases. The CDR3 is 13 amino acids. From germline, CDR1 is SQVTM and CDR2 ANQGSEA. Trimming shortened V by 2 bases and J by 6 bases, and 14 bases separated the two germline ends. For the CDR3, the DNA is TGCAGCGTTGAACGGCTAGCGCGGGGCGAGCAGTACTTC. Translated, it gives CSVERLARGEQYF.

As DNA, the CDR3 is TGTGCCAGCAGTTACTCGGACGATCAGCCCCAGCATTTT. Amino acid sequence: CASSYSDDQPQHF. The chain is built from TRBV6-6 and TRBJ1-5; D gene unclear. CDR1 and CDR2 from the germline V gene are MNHNY and SVGAGI (reference sequence). V lost 0 bases and J lost 5, with 5 bases in between. The CDR3 has 13 amino acids.

The table lists this clone with a count of one. The chain carries TRBV11-2 and TRBJ1-1; D uncertain. CDR1 is SGHAT, CDR2 FQNNGV, per germline. With 7 bases removed from V and 11 bases from J, the gap between germline ends came to 11 bases. The CDR3 covers 10 residues. Here the CDR3 reads CASTPPRAFF. The CDR3 nucleotides are TGTGCCAGCACACCTCCCCGCGCTTTCTTT.

V and J are TRBV6-5 and TRBJ1-2; 7 nucleotides match TRBD1. Germline values: CDR1 MNHEY, CDR2 SVGAGI. With 6 bases clipped from V and 8 bases from J, the junction kept 9 bases outside the gene matches. The CDR3 is made up of 13 amino acids. The CDR3 spells CASRLTGQKGYTF. CDR3 DNA sequence: TGTGCCAGCAGGTTGACAGGGCAGAAGGGCTACACCTTC.

The rearrangement joins TRBV2 to TRBJ1-5; 7 bases line up with TRBD1. The CDR3 sequence is 19 residues long. The V gene end was trimmed by 6 bases and the J gene end by 0 bases; junction bases not matched to a gene: 17. CDR1 and CDR2 (germline): SNHLY, FYNNEI. Here the CDR3 reads CASSRRPGQWNFSNQPQHF. CDR3 coding DNA: TGTGCCAGCAGCCGTCGACCGGGACAGTGGAACTTTAGCAATCAGCCCCAGCATTTT.

V is TRBV6-4 and J is TRBJ1-2; TRBD1 is a possible D gene (5 bases). Germline CDR1 is MRHNA and CDR2 is SNTAGT. Deletions cut 3 bases from V and 4 bases from J, with 9 bases between. CDR3 size: 13 residues. The CDR3 nucleotides are TGTGCCAGCAGTGAGGGGGTAGGCTATGGCTACACCTTC. It codes for CASSEGVGYGYTF.

Ten or more counts support this clone. The chain joins TRBV28 to TRBJ1-1; TRBD1 agrees at 7 bases. V lost 2 bases and J lost 3; bases outside the gene matches: 3. The germline gives CDR1 MDHEN, CDR2 SYDVKM. This CDR3 has 14 residues. CDR3 DNA sequence: TGTGCCAGCAGTTTAGGACAGGAGGACACTGAAGCTTTCTTT. This sequence encodes CASSLGQEDTEAFF. The complete variable domain, with remaining parts taken from reference TRBV28 and TRBJ1-1, reads DVKVTQSSRYLVKRTGEKVFLECVQDMDHENMFWYRQDPGLGLRLIYFSYDVKMKEKGDIPEGYSVSREKKERFSLILESASTNQTSMYLCASSLGQEDTEAFFGQGTRLTVV.

This sequence joins TRBV27 and TRBJ2-2, with D uncertain. The CDR3 extends over 12 amino acids. Trimming took off 5 bases at V and 2 bases at J, with 3 bases between the two ends. Germline V gene sequence: CDR1 MNHEY, CDR2 SMNVEV (reference sequence). DNA for the CDR3: TGTGCCAGCAGTATCAACACCGGGGAGCTGTTTTTT. Encoded protein: CASSINTGELFF.

This clone was observed a single time. This chain joins TRBV19 and TRBJ2-1; 13 bases fit TRBD2. V was clipped by 5 bases and J by 0 bases; unmatched bases: 10. The CDR3 spans 19 residues. The germline V gene encodes CDR1 LNHDA and CDR2 SQIVND (reference sequence). The CDR3 reads CASSAPPGLAGSSYNEQFF. DNA of the CDR3: TGTGCCAGTAGTGCCCCTCCGGGACTAGCGGGGAGCTCCTACAATGAGCAGTTCTTC.

This chain connects TRBV7-9 to TRBJ2-7; D could derive from TRBD1 or TRBD2 (5 bases each). This CDR3 has 14 residues. Trimming shortened V by 5 bases and J by 2 bases, and 13 bases separated the two germline ends. Germline CDR1 reads SEHNR; CDR2 reads FQNEAQ (reference sequence). The CDR3 DNA sequence: TGTGCCAGCAGCGCTGGGACGGTTCCCTACGAGCAGTACTTC. Its translation: CASSAGTVPYEQYF.

The V and J genes are TRBV2 and TRBJ2-1; possibly TRBD2 for D (7 bases). V gave up 1 base and J gave up 8 bases, with 18 bases separating them. The CDR3 is made up of 16 amino acids. The germline CDR1 and CDR2 sequences are SNHLY and FYNNEI. The CDR3 region is CASSEEGGGPWYEQFF. CDR3 sequence (DNA): TGTGCCAGCAGTGAAGAAGGGGGAGGGCCCTGGTATGAGCAGTTCTTC.